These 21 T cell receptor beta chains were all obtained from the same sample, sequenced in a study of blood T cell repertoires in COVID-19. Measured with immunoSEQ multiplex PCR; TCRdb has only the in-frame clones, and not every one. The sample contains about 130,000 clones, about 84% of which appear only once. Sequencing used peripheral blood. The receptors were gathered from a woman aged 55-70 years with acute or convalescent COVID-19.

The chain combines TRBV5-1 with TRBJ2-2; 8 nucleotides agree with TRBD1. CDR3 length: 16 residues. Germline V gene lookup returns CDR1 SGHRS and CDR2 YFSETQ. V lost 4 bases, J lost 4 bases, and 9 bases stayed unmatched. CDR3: CASSLPEQGGTGELFF. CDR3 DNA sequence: TGCGCCAGCAGCCTCCCGGAACAGGGGGGCACCGGGGAGCTGTTTTTT. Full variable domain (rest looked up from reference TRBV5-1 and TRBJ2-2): KAGVTQTPRYLIKTRGQQVTLSCSPISGHRSVSWYQQTPGQGLQFLFEYFSETQRNKGNFPGRFSGRQFSNSRSEMNVSTLELGDSALYLCASSLPEQGGTGELFFGEGSRLTVL.

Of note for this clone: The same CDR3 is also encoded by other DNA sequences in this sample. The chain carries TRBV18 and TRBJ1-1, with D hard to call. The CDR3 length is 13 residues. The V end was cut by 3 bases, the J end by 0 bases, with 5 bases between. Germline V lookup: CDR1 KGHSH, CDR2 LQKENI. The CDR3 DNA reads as TGTGCCAGCTCACCCGGGGTGAACACTGAAGCTTTCTTT. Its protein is CASSPGVNTEAFF.

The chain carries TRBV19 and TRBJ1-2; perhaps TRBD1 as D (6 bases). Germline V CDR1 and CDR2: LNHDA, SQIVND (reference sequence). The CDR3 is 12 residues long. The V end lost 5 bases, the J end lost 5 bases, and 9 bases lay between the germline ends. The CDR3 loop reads CASSPGQYGYTF. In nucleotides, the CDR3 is TGTGCCAGTAGTCCTGGACAGTATGGCTACACCTTC.

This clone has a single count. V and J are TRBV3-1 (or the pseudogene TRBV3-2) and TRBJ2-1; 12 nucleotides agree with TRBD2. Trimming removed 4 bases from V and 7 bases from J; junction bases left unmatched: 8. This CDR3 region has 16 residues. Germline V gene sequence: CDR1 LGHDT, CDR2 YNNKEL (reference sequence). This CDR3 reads CASSPWLAGGQNEQFF. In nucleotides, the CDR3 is TGTGCCAGCAGCCCGTGGCTAGCGGGGGGGCAGAATGAGCAGTTCTTC.

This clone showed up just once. The CDR3 coding sequence is TGTGCCAGCAGCTTAGGCGGGGGGATTTCCTACAATGAGCAGTTCTTC. Protein: CASSLGGGISYNEQFF. This chain connects TRBV13 to TRBJ2-1; TRBD2 aligns across 7 bases. Germline loops: CDR1 PRHDT, CDR2 FYEKMQ (reference sequence). The CDR3 has 16 residues. V trimming: 0 bases; J trimming: 1 base; junction bases outside the gene matches: 3.

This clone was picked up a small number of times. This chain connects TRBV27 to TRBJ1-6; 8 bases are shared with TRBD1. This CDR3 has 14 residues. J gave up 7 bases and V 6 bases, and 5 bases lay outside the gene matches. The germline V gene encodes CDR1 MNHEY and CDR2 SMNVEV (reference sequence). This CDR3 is CASSVDRVNSPLHF. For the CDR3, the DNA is TGTGCCAGCAGCGTGGACAGGGTAAATTCACCCCTCCACTTT.

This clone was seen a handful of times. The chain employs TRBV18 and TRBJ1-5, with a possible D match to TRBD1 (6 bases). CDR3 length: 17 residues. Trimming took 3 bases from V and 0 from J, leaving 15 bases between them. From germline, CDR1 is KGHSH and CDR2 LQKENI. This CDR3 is CASSPYPQGPSNQPQHF. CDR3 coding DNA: TGTGCCAGCTCACCCTACCCTCAGGGGCCTAGCAATCAGCCCCAGCATTTT.

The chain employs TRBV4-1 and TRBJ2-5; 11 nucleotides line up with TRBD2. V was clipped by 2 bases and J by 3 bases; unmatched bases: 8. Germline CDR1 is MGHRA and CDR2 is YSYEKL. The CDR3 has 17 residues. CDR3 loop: CASSQTRLAGGKETQYF. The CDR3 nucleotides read TGCGCCAGCAGCCAAACTCGATTAGCGGGGGGGAAAGAGACCCAGTACTTC.

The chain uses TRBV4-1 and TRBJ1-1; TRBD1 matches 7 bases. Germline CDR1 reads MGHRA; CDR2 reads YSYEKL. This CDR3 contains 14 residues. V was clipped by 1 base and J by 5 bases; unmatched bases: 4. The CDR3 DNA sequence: TGCGCCAGCAGCCAAGGACAGGGTCAGACTGAAGCTTTCTTT. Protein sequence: CASSQGQGQTEAFF.

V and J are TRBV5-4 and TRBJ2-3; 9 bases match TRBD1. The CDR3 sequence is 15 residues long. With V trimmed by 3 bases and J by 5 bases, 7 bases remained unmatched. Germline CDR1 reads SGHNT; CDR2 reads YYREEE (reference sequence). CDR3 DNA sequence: TGTGCCAGCAGCTGGGGACAGGGAGGAAAAGATACGCAGTATTTT. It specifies CASSWGQGGKDTQYF.

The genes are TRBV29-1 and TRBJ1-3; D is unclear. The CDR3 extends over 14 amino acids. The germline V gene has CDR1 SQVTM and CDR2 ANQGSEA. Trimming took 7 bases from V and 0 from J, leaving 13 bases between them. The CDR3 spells CSGVPAGSGNTIYF. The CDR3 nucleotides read TGCAGCGGAGTCCCGGCGGGCTCTGGAAACACCATATATTTT.

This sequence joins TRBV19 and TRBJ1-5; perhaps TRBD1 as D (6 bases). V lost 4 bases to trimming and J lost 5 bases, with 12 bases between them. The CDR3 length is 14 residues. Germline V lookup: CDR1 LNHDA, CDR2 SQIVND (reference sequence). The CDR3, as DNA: TGTGCCAGTAGTAGCCAGGGGCCCCATCAGCCCCAGCATTTT. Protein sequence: CASSSQGPHQPQHF.

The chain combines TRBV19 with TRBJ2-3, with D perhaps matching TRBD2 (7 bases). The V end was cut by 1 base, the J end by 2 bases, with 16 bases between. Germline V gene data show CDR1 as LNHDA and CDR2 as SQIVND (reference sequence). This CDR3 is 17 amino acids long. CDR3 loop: CASSIGGGAGNTDTQYF. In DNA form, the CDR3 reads TGTGCCAGTAGTATAGGTGGGGGGGCCGGGAACACAGATACGCAGTATTTT.

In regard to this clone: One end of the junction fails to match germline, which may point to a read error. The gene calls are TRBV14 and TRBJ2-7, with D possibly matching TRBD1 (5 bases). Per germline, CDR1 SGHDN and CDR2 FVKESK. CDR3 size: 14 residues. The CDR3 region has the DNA TGTGCCAACAGCCTTCCGGGCAGGGTTCGCGAGCAGTACTTC. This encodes CANSLPGRVREQYF.

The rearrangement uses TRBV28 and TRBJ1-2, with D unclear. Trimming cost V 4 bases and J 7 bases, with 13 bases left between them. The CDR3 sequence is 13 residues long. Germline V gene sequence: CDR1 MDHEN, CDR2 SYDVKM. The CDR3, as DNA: TGTGCCAGCAGTTCTATTAGATCAATTGGCTACACCTTC. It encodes CASSSIRSIGYTF.

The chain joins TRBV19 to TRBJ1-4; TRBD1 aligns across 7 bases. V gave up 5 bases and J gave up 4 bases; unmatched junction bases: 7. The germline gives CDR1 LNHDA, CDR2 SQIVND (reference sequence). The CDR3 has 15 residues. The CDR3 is CASSAGTVINEKLFF. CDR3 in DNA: TGTGCCAGTAGTGCCGGGACAGTAATTAATGAAAAACTGTTTTTT.

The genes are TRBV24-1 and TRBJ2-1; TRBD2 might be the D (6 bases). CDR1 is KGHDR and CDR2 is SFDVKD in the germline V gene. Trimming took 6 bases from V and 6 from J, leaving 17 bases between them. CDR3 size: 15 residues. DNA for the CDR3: TGTGCCACCAGTCCGGGTGGGGGGTCCCCCAATGAGCAGTTCTTC. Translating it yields CATSPGGGSPNEQFF.

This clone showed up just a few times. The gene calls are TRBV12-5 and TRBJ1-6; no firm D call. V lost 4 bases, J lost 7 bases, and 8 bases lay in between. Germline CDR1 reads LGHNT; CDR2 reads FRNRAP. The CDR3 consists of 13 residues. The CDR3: CASGSLLNSPLHF. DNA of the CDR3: TGTGCTAGTGGTTCCCTTCTAAATTCACCCCTCCACTTT.

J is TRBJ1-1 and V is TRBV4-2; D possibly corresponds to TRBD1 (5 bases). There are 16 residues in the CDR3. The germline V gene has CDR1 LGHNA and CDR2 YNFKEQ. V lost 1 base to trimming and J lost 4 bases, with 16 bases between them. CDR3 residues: CASSQGRTPGGTEAFF. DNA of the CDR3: TGTGCCAGCAGCCAAGGTCGGACACCCGGGGGCACTGAAGCTTTCTTT.

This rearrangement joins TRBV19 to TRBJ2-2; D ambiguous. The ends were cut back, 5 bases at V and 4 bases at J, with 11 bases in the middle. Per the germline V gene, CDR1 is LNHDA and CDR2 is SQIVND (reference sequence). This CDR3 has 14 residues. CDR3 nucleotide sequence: TGTGCCAGTAGTCTCTCACGCGGCACCGGGGAGCTGTTTTTT. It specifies CASSLSRGTGELFF.

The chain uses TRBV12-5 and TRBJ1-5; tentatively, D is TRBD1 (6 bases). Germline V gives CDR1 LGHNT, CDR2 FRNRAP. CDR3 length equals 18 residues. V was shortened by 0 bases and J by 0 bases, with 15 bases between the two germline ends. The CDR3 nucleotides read TGTGCTAGTGGTTTGGTGAGAGGGACACCTTATAGCAATCAGCCCCAGCATTTT. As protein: CASGLVRGTPYSNQPQHF.